This T cell receptor (beta chain) originates from a study of T cells in Graves' hyperthyroidism and ophthalmopathy. Whole-study results and caveats: Most expanded thyroid clonotypes above 0.001 recurred in blood.

RNA transcripts provided the source from which TCR beta CDR3 regions were amplified. Researchers ran a first-round RT-PCR on the TCR CDR3 using the HTBI primer set. TCRdb reprocessed the multiplex PCR reads with MiXCR, giving one entry per CDR3 protein. The sample records approximately 400,000 distinct CDR3 sequences, about 15% being singletons. Germline V gene sequence: CDR1 LGHDT, CDR2 YNNKEL (reference sequence). CDR3 length: 15 residues. Between the trimmed V and J ends, which lost 0 bases and 1 base, there was a span of 8 bases. This clonotype was seen at least ten times. Its target is not known. The clonotype was recovered from a woman in her 30s with Graves' hyperthyroidism. The chain joins TRBV3-1 to TRBJ2-3, with D possibly matching TRBD2 (6 bases). The sequencing sample was made of blood. Written as DNA, the CDR3 is TGTGCCAGCAGCCAAGATCCGGGAGGCACAGATACGCAGTATTTT. Translating gives CASSQDPGGTDTQYF.